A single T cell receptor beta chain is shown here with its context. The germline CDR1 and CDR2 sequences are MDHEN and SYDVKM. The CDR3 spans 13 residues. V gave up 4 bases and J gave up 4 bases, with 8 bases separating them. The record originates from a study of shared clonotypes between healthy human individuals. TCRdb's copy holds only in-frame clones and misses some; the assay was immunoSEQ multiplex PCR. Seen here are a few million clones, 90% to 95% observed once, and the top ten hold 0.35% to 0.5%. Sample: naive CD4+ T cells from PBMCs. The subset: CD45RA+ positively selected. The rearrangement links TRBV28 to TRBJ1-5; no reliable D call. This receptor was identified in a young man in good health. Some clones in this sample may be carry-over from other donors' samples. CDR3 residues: CASSSGENQPQHF. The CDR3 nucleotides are TGTGCCAGCAGTTCCGGGGAGAATCAGCCCCAGCATTTT.